Below, one TCR beta chain is given with its context. Its target is unknown. The sample belongs to a study of cytomegalovirus exposure and HLA in healthy donors. Regarding the study as a whole: The CMV antigen specificity of a few CMV-associated chains was confirmed through in vitro analysis. By a later analysis, the bulk of CMV-associated TCR beta chains appeared HLA-restricted. The study found most TCR sequences rare, yet found some public TCRs in many donors.

A multiplex PCR was run with 60 Vbeta primers and 13 Jbeta primers. Sequencing was performed with immunoSEQ multiplex PCR; in TCRdb, only in-frame clones are kept and a portion is missing. The sample lists under 200,000 clones, roughly 80% occurring once. Per the germline V gene, CDR1 is SGHRS and CDR2 is YFSETQ. This CDR3 region has 16 residues. With V trimmed by 3 bases and J by 2 bases, 7 bases remained unmatched. The chain employs TRBV5-1 and TRBJ2-7; 11 bases match TRBD2. This TCR was recovered from a man aged 30 to 39 in good health and CMV-seronegative. What was sequenced was PBMCs. The CDR3 coding sequence is TGCGCCAGCAGCTCTGGGACTAGCGGTTTGACCTACGAGCAGTACTTC. It encodes CASSSGTSGLTYEQYF.